This T cell receptor (beta chain) comes out of a study of blood T cell repertoires in COVID-19. Per the authors' pipeline: For nucleated cells, counts were estimated from reference gene primer amplification. Some clones are missing from TCRdb's copy, which holds only in-frame ones; the method was immunoSEQ multiplex PCR. That table supplies the V and J calls and clone size; D and trimming were determined from the DNA. The sample shows 210,000 or so clones, 70% to 90% of them seen only once. V gave up 0 bases and J gave up 0 bases, with 13 bases separating them. Germline loops: CDR1 SGHKS, CDR2 YYEKEE (reference sequence). This CDR3 comprises 18 residues.

This sequence was found in a man between 45 and 60 years old with acute or convalescent COVID-19. Material for sequencing was peripheral blood. V usage is TRBV5-5 and J usage is TRBJ2-6, with D perhaps TRBD1 (6 bases). CDR3 nucleotide sequence: TGTGCCAGCAGCTTGGAAGGGACAAGTGTCTCTGGGGCCAACGTCCTGACTTTC. This gives the protein CASSLEGTSVSGANVLTF.